These 31 T cell receptor beta chains share one sample of origin, sequenced in a study of patients and donors after allogeneic stem cell transplantation. Using its own MiXCR run on the RT-PCR reads, TCRdb lists one record per CDR3 protein. The sample holds about a million distinct CDR3 sequences, around 17% seen once. The sample taken for sequencing was blood, either unsorted or a sorted T cell fraction (not recorded which). The source is a human donor who was either an allogeneic HSCT recipient or a stem cell or donor lymphocyte infusion donor (not recorded which). It is not recorded whose cells these are; they may come from a transplant donor.

The chain has TRBV5-1 and TRBJ2-1; 8 bases line up with TRBD2. From germline, CDR1 is SGHRS and CDR2 YFSETQ. The CDR3 has 16 amino acids. The V gene end was trimmed by 4 bases and the J gene end by 4 bases; junction bases not matched to a gene: 10. CDR3 coding DNA: TGCGCCAGCAGCCTGCCCAGGGCTAGCGGGTACAATGAGCAGTTCTTC. Translating it yields CASSLPRASGYNEQFF.

The table lists this clonotype with a few counts. This chain joins TRBV4-3 and TRBJ2-2, with 9 bases that match TRBD2. V lost 3 bases to trimming and J lost 2 bases; unmatched junction nucleotides: 4. CDR1 and CDR2 from the germline V gene are LGHNA and YSLEER. The CDR3 is made up of 16 amino acids. The CDR3 DNA sequence: TGCGCCAGCAGCCAGCCTAGCGGGGTAAACACCGGGGAGCTGTTTTTT. Encoded protein: CASSQPSGVNTGELFF.

This chain connects TRBV9 to TRBJ2-1; TRBD2 matches at 11 bases. The CDR3 extends over 15 amino acids. The V and J ends lost 9 bases and 4 bases, in that order; junction bases with no gene match: 9. CDR1 and CDR2 (germline): SGDLS, YYNGEE. The DNA for the CDR3 is TGTGCCAACGCCCTAGCGGGGGGCTCATACAATGAGCAGTTCTTC. Translation: CANALAGGSYNEQFF.

The rearrangement joins TRBV4-3 to TRBJ1-4; no clear D gene. Trimming took off 1 base at V and 8 bases at J, with 8 bases between the two ends. This CDR3 spans 13 amino acids. CDR1 is LGHNA and CDR2 is YSLEER in the germline V gene. CDR3 bases: TGCGCCAGCAGCCAAGCAATGGGCGAAAAACTGTTTTTT. Protein sequence: CASSQAMGEKLFF.

The chain joins TRBV9 to TRBJ2-2; perhaps TRBD1 as D (5 bases). CDR1 and CDR2 from the germline V gene are SGDLS and YYNGEE. Trimming removed 3 bases at V and 3 bases at J, with 9 bases between. The CDR3 runs 14 residues. The CDR3 sequence: CASSAGRDTGELFF. DNA of the CDR3: TGTGCCAGCAGCGCGGGCAGGGACACCGGGGAGCTGTTTTTT.

The genes are TRBV5-1 and TRBJ1-1; D possibly corresponds to TRBD1 (5 bases). The CDR3 extends over 13 amino acids. V was shortened by 0 bases and J by 11 bases, with 14 bases between the two germline ends. Germline CDR1 and CDR2: SGHRS and YFSETQ. CDR3 DNA sequence: TGCGCCAGCAGCTTGGAAGGGGCGCCTTGGGCTTTCTTT. It encodes CASSLEGAPWAFF.

The gene calls are TRBV4-1 and TRBJ1-2; D gene ambiguous. V shed 2 bases and J shed 4 bases, with 14 bases lying between them. Germline values: CDR1 MGHRA, CDR2 YSYEKL. There are 15 residues in the CDR3. In nucleotides, the CDR3 is TGCGCCAGCAGCCAAAGCGAGTGGTCTACCTATGGCTACACCTTC. Translated: CASSQSEWSTYGYTF.

This chain joins TRBV12-3 or TRBV12-4 and TRBJ1-1; 10 bases agree with TRBD1. V shed 5 bases and J 5 bases; nucleotides not matched to a gene: 8. The CDR3 contains 15 residues. The CDR3 loop reads CASSAPGTGATEAFF. For the CDR3, the DNA is TGTGCCAGCAGTGCTCCCGGGACAGGGGCTACTGAAGCTTTCTTT.

The chain is built from TRBV19 and TRBJ2-7, with D uncertain. The V gene's germline CDR1 is LNHDA and CDR2 SQIVND (reference sequence). Trimming took off 1 base at V and 7 bases at J, with 17 bases between the two ends. The CDR3 length is 15 residues. The DNA of the CDR3 is TGTGCCAGTAGTATAGGTGGACCCTCAATGGGGGAGCAGTACTTC. Protein product: CASSIGGPSMGEQYF. Using reference TRBV19 and TRBJ2-7 for the parts outside the CDR3, the full variable domain is DGGITQSPKYLFRKEGQNVTLSCEQNLNHDAMYWYRQDPGQGLRLIYYSQIVNDFQKGDIAEGYSVSREKKESFPLTVTSAQKNPTAFYLCASSIGGPSMGEQYFGPGTRLTVT.

This clonotype was recorded once. The J gene is TRBJ2-5, the V gene TRBV20-1; no clear D. The CDR3 covers 13 residues. The germline CDR1 and CDR2 sequences are DFQATT and SNEGSKA (reference sequence). With 2 bases removed from V and 5 bases from J, the gap between germline ends came to 12 bases. The CDR3 DNA follows: TGCAGTGCTAGAACCACAATCCCGGAGACCCAGTACTTC. It is translated as CSARTTIPETQYF.

The rearrangement links TRBV12-3 or TRBV12-4 to TRBJ1-1; D unclear. The CDR3 runs to 15 residues. The germline V and J ends were trimmed by 6 bases and 5 bases, with 19 bases remaining between them. In DNA, the CDR3 is TGTGCCAGCAGACTCAAGACCGCGGAACGAACTGAAGCTTTCTTT. Its translation is CASRLKTAERTEAFF.

The chain joins TRBV20-1 to TRBJ2-1; the D is unclear. Germline V lookup: CDR1 DFQATT, CDR2 SNEGSKA (reference sequence). V shed 5 bases and J shed 6 bases, with 20 bases lying between them. There are 15 residues in the CDR3. The CDR3 bases are TGCAGTGCTGTATTCGGGTGGGCCCCTTTCAATGAGCAGTTCTTC. Its translation: CSAVFGWAPFNEQFF.

J is TRBJ1-2 and V is TRBV3-1; TRBD1 matches at 10 bases. The J segment lost 6 bases and the V segment lost 5 bases, leaving 6 bases of the junction unmatched. The length of the CDR3 is 14 residues. The V gene's germline CDR1 is LGHDT and CDR2 YNNKEL (reference sequence). The CDR3 nucleotides are TGTGCCAGCAGCTTCGACAGGGGGCGGGATGGCTACACCTTC. Translation: CASSFDRGRDGYTF. Full variable domain (rest looked up from reference TRBV3-1 and TRBJ1-2): DTAVSQTPKYLVTQMGNDKSIKCEQNLGHDTMYWYKQDSKKFLKIMFSYNNKELIINETVPNRFSPKSPDKAHLNLHINSLELGDSAVYFCASSFDRGRDGYTFGSGTRLTVV.

This clonotype occurred many times. This rearrangement joins TRBV7-2 to TRBJ2-7; D is possibly TRBD1 (5 bases). Germline CDR1 is SGHTA and CDR2 is FQGNSA. This CDR3 contains 14 residues. V lost 5 bases and J 1 base, leaving 12 bases between the germline ends. CDR3 in amino acids: CASSPIDRSYEQYF. In DNA, the CDR3 is TGTGCCAGCAGCCCTATCGACAGATCCTACGAGCAGTACTTC.

This clonotype appeared a few times. This chain joins TRBV15 and TRBJ1-2; TRBD1 agrees at 7 bases. CDR3 length equals 15 residues. Germline V CDR1 and CDR2: LNHNV, YYDKDF (reference sequence). V was clipped by 2 bases and J by 2 bases; unmatched bases: 5. The CDR3 sequence is CATSRTLGGNYGYTF. The CDR3 DNA sequence: TGTGCCACCAGCAGAACTTTAGGGGGCAACTATGGCTACACCTTC.

As regards this clonotype: Germline is not matched at one junction end, which may reflect a read error. The chain is built from TRBV7-7 and TRBJ2-2, with unresolved D. CDR1 and CDR2 from the germline V gene are SSHAT and FNYEAQ (reference sequence). This CDR3 is 15 amino acids long. Written as DNA, the CDR3 is TGTGCTAGCAGCCCAAGGGCACCTAACACCGGGGAGCTGTTTTTT. Amino acids: CASSPRAPNTGELFF.

This clonotype came up a few times. This rearrangement joins TRBV5-1 to TRBJ2-3; D not certain. The CDR3 is 14 amino acids. Per germline, CDR1 SGHRS and CDR2 YFSETQ. Trimming took 0 bases from V and 2 from J, leaving 7 bases between them. The CDR3 loop reads CASSLEAPTDTQYF. The CDR3 nucleotides read TGCGCCAGCAGCTTGGAGGCGCCCACAGATACGCAGTATTTT. The entire variable domain, with the rest obtained from reference TRBV5-1 and TRBJ2-3, is as follows: KAGVTQTPRYLIKTRGQQVTLSCSPISGHRSVSWYQQTPGQGLQFLFEYFSETQRNKGNFPGRFSGRQFSNSRSEMNVSTLELGDSALYLCASSLEAPTDTQYFGPGTRLTVL.

J is TRBJ2-7 and V is TRBV13, with D uncertain. Germline V lookup: CDR1 PRHDT, CDR2 FYEKMQ (reference sequence). The CDR3 consists of 14 residues. V was cut by 3 bases and J by 4 bases, with 13 bases left in between. Here the CDR3 DNA reads TGTGCCAGCAGCTTCGGTTCGGCAGCTTACGAGCAGTACTTC. It specifies CASSFGSAAYEQYF.

The chain couples TRBV20-1 to TRBJ2-1; 12 bases line up with TRBD1. The CDR3 is 13 residues long. CDR1 and CDR2 (germline): DFQATT, SNEGSKA (reference sequence). With 5 bases clipped from V and 8 bases from J, the junction kept 4 bases outside the gene matches. CDR3 sequence: CSAQGQGAHEQFF. The CDR3 DNA is TGCAGTGCTCAGGGACAGGGGGCACATGAGCAGTTCTTC.

This clonotype was observed a handful of times. The genes are TRBV29-1 and TRBJ2-1, with D hard to call. This CDR3 comprises 14 residues. Trimming stripped 7 bases from V and 3 bases from J, with 16 bases between. Germline V gene sequence: CDR1 SQVTM, CDR2 ANQGSEA. The CDR3 DNA reads as TGCAGCGGGGGAACCACCAATTACTACAATGAGCAGTTCTTC. Encoded protein: CSGGTTNYYNEQFF.

This chain connects TRBV10-3 to TRBJ2-7; no reliable D call. The V end lost 3 bases, the J end lost 6 bases, and 6 bases lay between the germline ends. CDR1 is ENHRY, CDR2 SYGVKD, per germline. The CDR3 is 11 residues long. The CDR3 is CAISELGEQYF. Written as DNA, the CDR3 is TGTGCCATCAGTGAATTGGGCGAGCAGTACTTC.

This clonotype showed up just a few times. The rearrangement links TRBV6-1 to TRBJ1-1; D is possibly TRBD1 (6 bases). This CDR3 contains 14 residues. The ends were cut back, 6 bases at V and 4 bases at J, with 15 bases in the middle. CDR1 and CDR2 (germline): MNHNS, SASEGT. CDR3 amino acids: CASRGQKKLTEAFF. CDR3 DNA: TGTGCCAGCAGAGGACAGAAAAAGCTCACTGAAGCTTTCTTT.

With regard to this clonotype: This likely stems from a read error, as it lies one base from a far larger clone. The rearrangement uses TRBV11-1 and TRBJ2-6; D not certain. The V gene's germline CDR1 is SGHAT and CDR2 FQDESV (reference sequence). Trimming shortened V by 7 bases and J by 0 bases, and 4 bases separated the two germline ends. This CDR3 has 13 residues. Written as DNA, the CDR3 is TGTGCCAGCAAGCTCTCTGGGGCCAACGTCCTGACTTTC. Its protein is CASKLSGANVLTF.

This chain connects TRBV12-3 or TRBV12-4 to TRBJ2-1; 8 bases line up with TRBD2. V was pared by 7 bases and J by 6 bases, with 11 bases of the junction left unmatched. CDR3 length equals 15 residues. The CDR3 region is CASTQGLEAINEQFF. In DNA form, the CDR3 reads TGTGCCAGCACCCAGGGACTAGAAGCAATCAATGAGCAGTTCTTC.

The V gene is TRBV7-3, the J gene TRBJ2-1; 10 bases are a match to TRBD2. This CDR3 is built from 15 residues. V dropped 3 bases and J dropped 10; count of bases not matched to a gene: 9. Looked up from germline, CDR1 is SGHTA and CDR2 is FQGTGA. CDR3 residues: CASSLGLAGAREQFF. CDR3 bases: TGTGCCAGCAGCTTGGGGCTAGCGGGGGCGAGAGAGCAGTTCTTC.

The genes are TRBV7-9 and TRBJ2-1; TRBD1 or TRBD2 may be the D gene (5 bases each). V was clipped by 1 base and J by 3 bases, with 16 bases between them. Germline V lookup: CDR1 SEHNR, CDR2 FQNEAQ (reference sequence). The CDR3 runs to 17 residues. The chain's CDR3 is CASSLGVGDGFYNEQFF. CDR3 nucleotides: TGTGCCAGCAGCTTAGGGGTTGGGGACGGATTCTACAATGAGCAGTTCTTC.

This clonotype has more than one count but fewer than ten. The chain couples TRBV27 to TRBJ2-1, with TRBD1 matching 10 bases. Germline CDR1 is MNHEY and CDR2 is SMNVEV (reference sequence). This CDR3 spans 13 amino acids. The DNA for the CDR3 is TGTGCGGTGGGACAGGGGCTCCACAATGAGCAGTTCTTC. It translates to CAVGQGLHNEQFF.

V is TRBV6-1 and J is TRBJ1-1; TRBD1 aligns across 10 bases. This CDR3 is 15 amino acids long. Germline V gene lookup returns CDR1 MNHNS and CDR2 SASEGT. The V segment lost 5 bases and the J segment 5 bases; nucleotides outside the gene matches: 8. The CDR3 is CASSRGTGASTEAFF. In nucleotides, the CDR3 is TGTGCCAGCAGTAGGGGGACAGGGGCGAGTACTGAAGCTTTCTTT.

A few counts support this clonotype. The CDR3 DNA sequence: TGTGCCAGCAGTTACTGGCGGGGGAGATACGAGCAGTACTTC. It encodes CASSYWRGRYEQYF. The chain is built from TRBV6-5 and TRBJ2-7, with 7 bases aligning to TRBD2. J lost 4 bases, V lost 1 base, and 4 bases had no gene match. The CDR3 consists of 14 residues. Germline-derived CDR1 and CDR2 are MNHEY and SVGAGI.

This clonotype was found many times. The rearrangement links TRBV12-3 or TRBV12-4 to TRBJ2-5; either TRBD1 or TRBD2 may fit D (5 bases each). The CDR3 loop spans 15 amino acids. V lost 2 bases and J 2 bases, leaving 12 bases between the germline ends. Here the CDR3 DNA reads TGTGCCAGCAGTTTATTTGGGACGGAGCAAGAGACCCAGTACTTC. This translates into CASSLFGTEQETQYF.

The rearrangement uses TRBV6-2 or TRBV6-3 and TRBJ1-1; D not certain. This CDR3 has 13 residues. The germline V gene encodes CDR1 MNHEY and CDR2 SVGEGT. V was shortened by 5 bases and J by 11 bases, with 18 bases between the two germline ends. In DNA, the CDR3 is TGTGCCAGCAGTCCCTACGAGGCTACAGCGGCTTTCTTT. This encodes CASSPYEATAAFF.